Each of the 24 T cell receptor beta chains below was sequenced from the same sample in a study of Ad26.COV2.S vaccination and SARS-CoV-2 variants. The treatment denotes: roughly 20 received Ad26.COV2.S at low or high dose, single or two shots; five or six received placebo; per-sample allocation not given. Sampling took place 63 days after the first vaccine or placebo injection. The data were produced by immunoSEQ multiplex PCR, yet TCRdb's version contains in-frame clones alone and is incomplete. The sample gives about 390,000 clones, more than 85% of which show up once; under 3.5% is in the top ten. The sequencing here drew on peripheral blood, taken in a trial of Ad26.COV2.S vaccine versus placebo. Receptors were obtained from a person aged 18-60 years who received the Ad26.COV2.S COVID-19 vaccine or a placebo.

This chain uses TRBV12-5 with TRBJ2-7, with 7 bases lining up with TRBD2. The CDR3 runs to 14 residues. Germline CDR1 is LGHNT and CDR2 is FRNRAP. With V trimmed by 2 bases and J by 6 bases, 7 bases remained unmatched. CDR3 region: CASGLRGVRREQYF. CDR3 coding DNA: TGTGCTAGTGGTTTGCGGGGGGTGCGGCGCGAGCAGTACTTC.

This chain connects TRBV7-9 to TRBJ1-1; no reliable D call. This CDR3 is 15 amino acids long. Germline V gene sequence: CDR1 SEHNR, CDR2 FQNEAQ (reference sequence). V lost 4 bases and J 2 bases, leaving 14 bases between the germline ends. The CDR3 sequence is CASSSPPRGNTEAFF. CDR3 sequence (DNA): TGTGCCAGCAGCTCACCTCCTCGGGGAAACACTGAAGCTTTCTTT.

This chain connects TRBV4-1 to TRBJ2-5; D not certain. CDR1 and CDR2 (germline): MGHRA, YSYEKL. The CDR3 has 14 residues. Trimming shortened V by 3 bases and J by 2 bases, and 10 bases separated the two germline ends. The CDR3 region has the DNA TGCGCCAGCAGCCACACACAAGGACAAGAGACCCAGTACTTC. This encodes CASSHTQGQETQYF.

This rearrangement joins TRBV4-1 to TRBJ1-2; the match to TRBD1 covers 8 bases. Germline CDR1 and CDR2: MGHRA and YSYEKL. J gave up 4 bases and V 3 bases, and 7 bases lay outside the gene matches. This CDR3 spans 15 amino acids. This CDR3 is CASSHEQGVTYGYTF. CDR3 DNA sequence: TGCGCCAGCAGCCATGAACAGGGGGTGACCTATGGCTACACCTTC.

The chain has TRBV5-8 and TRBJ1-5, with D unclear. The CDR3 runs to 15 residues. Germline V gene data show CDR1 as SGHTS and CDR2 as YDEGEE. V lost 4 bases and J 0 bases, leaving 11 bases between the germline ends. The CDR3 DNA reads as TGTGCCAGCAGCCGGACCGCGAATAGCAATCAGCCCCAGCATTTT. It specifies CASSRTANSNQPQHF.

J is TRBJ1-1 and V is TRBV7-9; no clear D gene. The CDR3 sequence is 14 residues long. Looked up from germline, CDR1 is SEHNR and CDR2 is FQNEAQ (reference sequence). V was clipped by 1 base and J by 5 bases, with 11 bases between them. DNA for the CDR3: TGTGCCAGCAGCTTAGTCGGGTGGACGACTGAAGCTTTCTTT. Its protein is CASSLVGWTTEAFF.

The chain's CDR3 is CASSAGGAGEKLFF. DNA for the CDR3: TGCGCCAGCAGTGCTGGGGGCGCGGGTGAAAAACTGTTTTTT. The rearrangement links TRBV10-1 to TRBJ1-4; D might be TRBD1 (6 bases). V lost 4 bases and J 7 bases, leaving 13 bases between the germline ends. This CDR3 has 14 amino acids. Germline lookup yields CDR1 WNHNN and CDR2 SYGVQD (reference sequence).

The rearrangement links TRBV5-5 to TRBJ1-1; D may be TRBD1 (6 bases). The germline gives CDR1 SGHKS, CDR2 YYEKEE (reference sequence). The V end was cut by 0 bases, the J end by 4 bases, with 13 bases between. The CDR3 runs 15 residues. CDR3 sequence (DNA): TGTGCCAGCAGCTTGGCCGGGCAGGGGATCACTGAAGCTTTCTTT. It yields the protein CASSLAGQGITEAFF.

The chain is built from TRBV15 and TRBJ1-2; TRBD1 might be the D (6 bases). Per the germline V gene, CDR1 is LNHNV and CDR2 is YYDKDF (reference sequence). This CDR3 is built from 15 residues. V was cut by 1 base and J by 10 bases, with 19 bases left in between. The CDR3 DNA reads TGTGCCACCAGCAGAGGAGGGACACTATCTAGAGACTACACCTTC. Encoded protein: CATSRGGTLSRDYTF.

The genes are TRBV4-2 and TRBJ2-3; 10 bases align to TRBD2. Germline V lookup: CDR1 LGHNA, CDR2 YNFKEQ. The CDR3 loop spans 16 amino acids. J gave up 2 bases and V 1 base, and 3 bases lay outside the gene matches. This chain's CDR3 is CASSQVLAGLTDTQYF. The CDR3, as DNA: TGTGCCAGCAGCCAAGTACTAGCGGGGCTCACAGATACGCAGTATTTT.

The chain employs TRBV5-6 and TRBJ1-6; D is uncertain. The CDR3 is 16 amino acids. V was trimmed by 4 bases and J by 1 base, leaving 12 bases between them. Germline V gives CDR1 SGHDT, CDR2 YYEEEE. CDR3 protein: CASSRDPSSYNSPLHF. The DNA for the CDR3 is TGTGCCAGCAGCCGTGACCCCAGTTCCTATAATTCACCCCTCCACTTT.

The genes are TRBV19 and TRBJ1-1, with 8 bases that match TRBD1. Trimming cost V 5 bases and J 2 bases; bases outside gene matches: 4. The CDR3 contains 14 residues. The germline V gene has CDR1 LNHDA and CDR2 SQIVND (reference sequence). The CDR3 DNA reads TGTGCCAGTAGTGGGGACAGGATAAACACTGAAGCTTTCTTT. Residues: CASSGDRINTEAFF.

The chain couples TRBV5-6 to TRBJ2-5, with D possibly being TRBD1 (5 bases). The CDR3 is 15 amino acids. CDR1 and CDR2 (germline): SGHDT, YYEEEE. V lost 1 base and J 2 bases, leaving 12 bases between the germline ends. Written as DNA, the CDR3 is TGTGCCAGCAGCTTGTTCAGCAGGGCGCAAGAGACCCAGTACTTC. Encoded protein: CASSLFSRAQETQYF.

CDR3 amino acids: CASSTLRDRETQYF. For the CDR3, the DNA is TGTGCCAGTAGTACCCTCCGGGACAGAGAGACCCAGTACTTC. V usage is TRBV19 and J usage is TRBJ2-5; 7 positions agree with TRBD1. The germline CDR1 and CDR2 sequences are LNHDA and SQIVND (reference sequence). V dropped 4 bases and J dropped 4; count of bases not matched to a gene: 6. The CDR3 has 14 residues.

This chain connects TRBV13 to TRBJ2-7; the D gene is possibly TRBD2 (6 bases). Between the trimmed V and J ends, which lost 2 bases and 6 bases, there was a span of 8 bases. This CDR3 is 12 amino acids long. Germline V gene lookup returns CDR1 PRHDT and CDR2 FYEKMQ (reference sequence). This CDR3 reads CASSLRGGEQYF. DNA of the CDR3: TGTGCCAGCAGCTTAAGGGGAGGCGAGCAGTACTTC. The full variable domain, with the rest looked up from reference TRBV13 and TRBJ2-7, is AAGVIQSPRHLIKEKRETATLKCYPIPRHDTVYWYQQGPGQDPQFLISFYEKMQSDKGSIPDRFSAQQFSDYHSELNMSSLELGDSALYFCASSLRGGEQYFGPGTRLTVT.

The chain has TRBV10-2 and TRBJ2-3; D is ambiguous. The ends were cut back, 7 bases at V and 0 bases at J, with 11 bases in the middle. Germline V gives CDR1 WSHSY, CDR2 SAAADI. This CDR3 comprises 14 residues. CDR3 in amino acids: CASNRQPSTDTQYF. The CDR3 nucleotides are TGCGCCAGCAACCGGCAGCCTAGCACAGATACGCAGTATTTT.

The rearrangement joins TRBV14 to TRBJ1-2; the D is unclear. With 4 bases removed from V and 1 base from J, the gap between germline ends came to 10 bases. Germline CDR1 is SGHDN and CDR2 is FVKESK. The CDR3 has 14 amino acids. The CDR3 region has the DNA TGTGCCAGCAGCCGTAATGCAGTTAACTATGGCTACACCTTC. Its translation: CASSRNAVNYGYTF.

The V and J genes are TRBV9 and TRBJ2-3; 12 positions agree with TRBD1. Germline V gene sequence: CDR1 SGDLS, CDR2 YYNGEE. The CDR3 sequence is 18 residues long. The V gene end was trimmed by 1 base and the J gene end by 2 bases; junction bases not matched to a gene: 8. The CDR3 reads CASSVQIPGQGATDTQYF. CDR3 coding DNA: TGTGCCAGCAGCGTACAAATTCCGGGACAGGGGGCCACAGATACGCAGTATTTT. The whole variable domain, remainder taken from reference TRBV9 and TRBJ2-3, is DSGVTQTPKHLITATGQRVTLRCSPRSGDLSVYWYQQSLDQGLQFLIQYYNGEERAKGNILERFSAQQFPDLHSELNLSSLELGDSALYFCASSVQIPGQGATDTQYFGPGTRLTVL.

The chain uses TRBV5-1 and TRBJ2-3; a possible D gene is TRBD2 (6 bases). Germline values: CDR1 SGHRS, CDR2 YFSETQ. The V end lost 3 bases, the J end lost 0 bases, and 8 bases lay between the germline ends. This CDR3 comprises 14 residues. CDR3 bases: TGCGCCAGCAGCTCGGAGGGGAGCACAGATACGCAGTATTTT. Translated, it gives CASSSEGSTDTQYF.

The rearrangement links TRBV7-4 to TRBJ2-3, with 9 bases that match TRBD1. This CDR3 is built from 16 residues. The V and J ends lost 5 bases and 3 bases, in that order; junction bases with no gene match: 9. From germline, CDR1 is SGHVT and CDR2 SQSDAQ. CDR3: CASSTKTGGGTDTQYF. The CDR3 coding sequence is TGTGCCAGCAGCACCAAGACAGGGGGTGGGACAGATACGCAGTATTTT.

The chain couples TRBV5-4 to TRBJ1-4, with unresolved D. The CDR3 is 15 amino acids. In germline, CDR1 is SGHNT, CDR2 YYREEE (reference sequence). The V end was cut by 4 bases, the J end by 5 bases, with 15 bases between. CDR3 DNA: TGTGCCAGCAGCCGTACGGGGAACCTCAATGAAAAACTGTTTTTT. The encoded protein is CASSRTGNLNEKLFF. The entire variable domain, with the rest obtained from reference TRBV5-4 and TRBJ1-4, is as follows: ETGVTQSPTHLIKTRGQQVTLRCSSQSGHNTVSWYQQALGQGPQFIFQYYREEENGRGNFPPRFSGLQFPNYSSELNVNALELDDSALYLCASSRTGNLNEKLFFGSGTQLSVL.

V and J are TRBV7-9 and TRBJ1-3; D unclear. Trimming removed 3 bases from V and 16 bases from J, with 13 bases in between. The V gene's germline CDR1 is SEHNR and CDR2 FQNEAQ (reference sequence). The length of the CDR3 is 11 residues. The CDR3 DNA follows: TGTGCCAGCAGCTTGGACCCACTTCATTATTTT. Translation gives CASSLDPLHYF. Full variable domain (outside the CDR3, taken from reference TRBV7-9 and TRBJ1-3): DTGVSQNPRHKITKRGQNVTFRCDPISEHNRLYWYRQTLGQGPEFLTYFQNEAQLEKSRLLSDRFSAERPKGSFSTLEIQRTEQGDSAMYLCASSLDPLHYFGEGSWLTVV.

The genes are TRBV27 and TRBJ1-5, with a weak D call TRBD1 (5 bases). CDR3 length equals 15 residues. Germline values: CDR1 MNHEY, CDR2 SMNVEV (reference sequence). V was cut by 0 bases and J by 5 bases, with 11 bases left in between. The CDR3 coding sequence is TGTGCCAGCAGTTTATCGAAGGGGCCGCATCAGCCCCAGCATTTT. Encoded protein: CASSLSKGPHQPQHF.

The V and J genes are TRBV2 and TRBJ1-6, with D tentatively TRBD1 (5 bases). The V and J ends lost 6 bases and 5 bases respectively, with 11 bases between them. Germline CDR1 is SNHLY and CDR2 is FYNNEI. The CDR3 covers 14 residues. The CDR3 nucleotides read TGTGCCAGCAGCGACAGAAGTAATAATTCACCCCTCCACTTT. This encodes CASSDRSNNSPLHF.